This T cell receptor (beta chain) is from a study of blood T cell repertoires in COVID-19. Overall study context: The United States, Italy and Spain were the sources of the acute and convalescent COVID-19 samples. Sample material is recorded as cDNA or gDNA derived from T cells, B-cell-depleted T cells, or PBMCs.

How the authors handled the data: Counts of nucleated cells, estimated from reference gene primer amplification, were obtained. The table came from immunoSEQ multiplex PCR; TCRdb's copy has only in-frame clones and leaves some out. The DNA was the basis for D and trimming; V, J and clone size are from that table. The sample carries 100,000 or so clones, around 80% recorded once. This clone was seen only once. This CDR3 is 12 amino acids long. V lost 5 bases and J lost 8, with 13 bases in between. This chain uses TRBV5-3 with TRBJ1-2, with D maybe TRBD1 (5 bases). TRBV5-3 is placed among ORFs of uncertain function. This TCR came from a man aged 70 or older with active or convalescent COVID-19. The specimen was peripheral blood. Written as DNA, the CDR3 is TGTGCCAGAAGGGGTGGGGCGCCCGGCTACACCTTC. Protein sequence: CARRGGAPGYTF.